Below, 9 T cell receptor beta chains from the same sample are listed, as sequenced in a study of T-cell memory formation after mild COVID-19. MiXCR, applied by TCRdb to the 5' RACE reads, yields one record per CDR3 protein. The table includes hundreds of thousands of distinct CDR3 sequences, 18% detected once. The sample consisted of PBMCs or a T cell subset sorted from them (not recorded which). These receptors originate from a man between 18 and 29 years old who had mild COVID-19 (a few samples of this study predate the infection). Cell type and time point are not known.

The rearrangement joins TRBV12-3 or TRBV12-4 to TRBJ1-2; D unresolved. Trimming stripped 8 bases from V and 2 bases from J, with 24 bases between. The CDR3 covers 17 residues. The CDR3 DNA follows: TGTGCCAGCCATAACTCGGCATTCGGGCCCTCAAACTATGGCTACACCTTC. Protein sequence: CASHNSAFGPSNYGYTF.

This clonotype was recorded a few times. This chain uses TRBV4-1 with TRBJ2-3; TRBD2 agrees at 12 bases. Germline CDR1 MGHRA, CDR2 YSYEKL. Germline trimming cut 4 bases from V and 6 bases from J; bases unmatched to any gene: 5. The CDR3 spans 15 residues. The CDR3 DNA is TGCGCCAGCAGCCGCGGACTAGCGGGGCTGGATACGCAGTATTTT. Protein: CASSRGLAGLDTQYF.

This clonotype was observed a handful of times. The rearrangement links TRBV29-1 to TRBJ2-5; D ambiguous. This CDR3 region has 14 residues. Germline V CDR1 and CDR2: SQVTM, ANQGSEA. V was clipped by 6 bases and J by 4 bases, with 18 bases between them. CDR3 sequence (DNA): TGCAGCGTAACGACTGGCAAGGATCGAGAGACCCAGTACTTC. This codes for CSVTTGKDRETQYF. Drawing the rest from reference TRBV29-1 and TRBJ2-5, the complete variable domain is SAVISQKPSRDICQRGTSLTIQCQVDSQVTMMFWYRQQPGQSLTLIATANQGSEATYESGFVIDKFPISRPNLTFSTLTVSNMSPEDSSIYLCSVTTGKDRETQYFGPGTRLLVL.

The table lists this clonotype with a few counts. This chain joins TRBV7-2 and TRBJ2-5, with D hard to call. The CDR3 sequence is 14 residues long. CDR1 SGHTA and CDR2 FQGNSA come from the germline V gene. Trimming pared 5 bases from V and 7 bases from J, leaving 17 bases between. DNA for the CDR3: TGTGCCAGCAGCCCCTCGACCCAGTTTGTGACCCAGTACTTC. It specifies CASSPSTQFVTQYF.

The rearrangement joins TRBV4-1 to TRBJ1-2, with a weak D call TRBD1 (5 bases). The CDR3 is 15 residues long. Looked up from germline, CDR1 is MGHRA and CDR2 is YSYEKL. V lost 3 bases and J lost 2, with 13 bases in between. CDR3 in DNA: TGCGCCAGCAGCCAGGACACCGGGACCAACTATGGCTACACCTTC. Its translation: CASSQDTGTNYGYTF.

The J gene is TRBJ2-7, the V gene TRBV7-6; tentative D call: TRBD1 (7 bases). Germline V CDR1 and CDR2: SGHVS, FNYEAQ. V lost 5 bases and J lost 0, with 17 bases in between. The CDR3 loop spans 16 amino acids. The CDR3 is CASSQGGRGSSYEQYV. CDR3 in DNA: TGTGCCAGCAGCCAGGGGGGCAGGGGGAGCTCCTACGAGCAGTACGTC.

The chain carries TRBV5-1 and TRBJ1-2; tentative D call: TRBD1 (6 bases). Germline assignment: CDR1 SGHRS and CDR2 YFSETQ. With 4 bases removed from V and 6 bases from J, the gap between germline ends came to 25 bases. CDR3 length: 17 residues. The chain's CDR3 is CASSPGGGGTILNGYTF. In nucleotides, the CDR3 is TGCGCCAGCAGCCCAGGTGGAGGGGGGACCATCCTCAATGGCTACACCTTC.

This clonotype turned up a few times. The chain joins TRBV7-2 to TRBJ1-1; D call uncertain. Trimming removed 3 bases at V and 7 bases at J, with 6 bases between. Germline CDR1 reads SGHTA; CDR2 reads FQGNSA. The CDR3 runs to 11 residues. CDR3 protein: CASSFFGEAFF. In DNA form, the CDR3 reads TGTGCCAGCAGCTTCTTTGGTGAAGCTTTCTTT.

This sequence joins TRBV18 and TRBJ2-7, with D uncertain. V lost 6 bases, J lost 0 bases, and 9 bases lay in between. This CDR3 has 13 amino acids. Germline V gene lookup returns CDR1 KGHSH and CDR2 LQKENI. DNA of the CDR3: TGTGCCAGCTCCCCAGGAAGCTCCTACGAGCAGTACGTC. It is translated as CASSPGSSYEQYV.